The 5 T cell receptor beta chains below come from one sample, sequenced in a study of CXCR3-negative and CXCR3-positive naive CD8 T cells. The study made its TRB cDNA libraries by 5' RACE, adding UMI labels. TCRdb reprocessed the 5' RACE reads; each CDR3 protein has one entry and no DNA is given. This sample's table reports over 100,000 distinct CDR3 sequences. Specimen: naive CXCR3- CD8+ T cells from blood. Indicated subset: CD45RO-CCR7+CD27+CD95- naive CD8+ T cells lacking CXCR3 (TNR3-). The receptor source for this set is a human donor in good health. Some clones in this sample may be carry-over from other donors' samples.

The chain combines TRBV3-1 with TRBJ2-3; TCRdb returns TRBD1, unconfirmable since there is no DNA. Germline CDR1 and CDR2: LGHDT and YNNKEL (reference sequence). The CDR3 loop spans 16 amino acids. CDR3 residues: CASSPARGALPDTQYF.

V usage is TRBV7-9 and J usage is TRBJ2-6; TCRdb gives TRBD2 as the D gene, but with no DNA this cannot be confirmed. Germline values: CDR1 SEHNR, CDR2 FQNEAQ (reference sequence). The CDR3 covers 19 residues. CDR3 in amino acids: CASSFVETSGGSGANVLTF.

This chain joins TRBV4-3 and TRBJ1-4. The CDR3 extends over 15 amino acids. Germline-derived CDR1 and CDR2 are LGHNA and YSLEER. This chain's CDR3 is CASSQDWTANEKLFF.

The rearrangement joins TRBV4-2 to TRBJ1-3; there is no DNA to check the TCRdb D call of TRBD1. The CDR3 extends over 18 amino acids. Germline-derived CDR1 and CDR2 are LGHNA and YNFKEQ. The CDR3 sequence: CASSQDRQLATAGNTIYF.

The genes are TRBV12-3 or TRBV12-4 and TRBJ1-2. This CDR3 contains 14 residues. The CDR3 loop reads CASSPSGTYYGYTF.